This T cell receptor (beta chain) was documented in a study of cytomegalovirus exposure and HLA in healthy donors (dated by TCRdb to 2016 to 2017). Regarding the research as a whole: An earlier analysis of some 500 of the donors reported more than 250 Gb of sequence data and approximately 110 million unique TCR beta sequences from approximately 180 million T cells. Around 320 gigabases of sequencing data and 70 million to 85 million unique TCR sequences were included in an early release covering about 700 HLA-typed donors. The genetic ancestry cluster associated with self-reported Caucasian donors included 80% to 90% of the 398 genotyped donors. The study aimed to test whether cataloging public T cell receptors could reveal signatures of past pathogen exposure. The T cell repertoires of 670 or so subjects were profiled by immunosequencing and related to cytomegalovirus serostatus. A separate validation cohort of 100 to 150 different subjects was used in addition to the 666-subject first cohort. To predict cytomegalovirus infection status, the study combined high-throughput TCR immunosequencing, statistical association of individual TCRs with disease status, and machine learning. In a later analysis, previously published TCR beta repertoires from 666 donors were re-analyzed and high-resolution HLA genotyping was added so that TCR occurrence patterns could be studied. Rather than using new phenotypic data, the later analysis identified candidate immune exposures from TCR beta sequences and from how often those sequences occurred across donors. An earlier analysis of around 580 of the donors used high-throughput TCR beta sequencing to judge whether each TCR beta V gene segment behaved as functional or pseudogenic. Donor age, sex, ethnicity and CMV serostatus were compiled together with the repertoire data. In a later genetic analysis, genome-wide SNP genotypes for about 65% of the roughly 670 donors were used, and that subset was treated as a discovery cohort. Every discovery cohort repertoire had been produced on one sequencing platform. Both class I and class II loci were covered by HLA typing, at four-digit resolution. Typing coverage varied by locus: roughly 620-640 donors for A, B, C, DRB1 and DQB1; 522 for DQA1; 606 for DPA1; some 470 for DPB1. Several DR-DQ haplotypes were handled as single units for association and clustering because linkage in the cohort was strong. Across around 400 genotyped donors of the cohort, an average of approximately 240,000 unique TCR beta nucleotide sequences per donor were sequenced, and approximately 19% of those sequences were non-productive. General conclusions and limits of the study: In vitro tests confirmed that a few of the cytomegalovirus-associated TCR beta chains recognize cytomegalovirus antigens. Because counts were too low, roughly 18 rarely observed V segments, including chromosome 9 orphons, were left out of the earlier analysis of approximately 500 of the donors. Cytomegalovirus status was reported to be diagnosed by the classifier with high specificity and sensitivity in both the original and validation cohorts. Immune exposure information for the cohort was limited to CMV serostatus. A later analysis found that most CMV-associated TCR beta chains appeared HLA-restricted, with HLA associations seemingly driven largely by CMV exposure. Strong co-occurrence of HLA alleles, especially DR and DQ, made assigning TCR associations to individual alleles difficult. The study listed 150 to 200 TCR beta chains as associated with cytomegalovirus. Because some donors lacked HLA typing at each locus, the association tests relied only on the typed subset. In a later genetic analysis, fewer N-insertions in productive TCRs were reported among donors in an Asian-associated ancestry cluster than the roughly 700-donor mean. Several of the top co-occurrence clusters appeared to be linked to parvovirus B19, influenza, CMV and Epstein-Barr virus, according to a later analysis. According to a later analysis, TCR association rates differed among HLA loci, with DRB1 alleles showing the most associated TCRs and HLA-C alleles showing the fewest. Because the 87-base-pair reads could not distinguish some IMGT-functional V segments, including TRBV6-2 and TRBV6-3, those segments were excluded. At a false discovery rate of 0.05, a later analysis linked 16,951 TCR beta sequences to specific HLA alleles. In an earlier analysis of under 600 of the donors, most TCR beta V segments were observed in productive rearrangements about 87% or about 30% of the time, broadly matching IMGT annotations. In a later analysis, HLA-associated TCR beta chains showed more clonal expansion and lower generation probabilities than non-associated chains that were equally common. In a later genetic analysis, a missense DCLRE1C variant was associated with V-gene and J-gene trimming of TCR beta chains, and the association was replicated in an independent cohort. Most TCR sequences were observed very rarely across donors, whereas some public TCRs were present in many individuals. The authors suggested that the approach could potentially be extended to other disease states and immunological phenotypes. A further reported finding was that TCR beta sequences accurately predicted the HLA-A and HLA-B alleles for most subjects in the first cohort. Presence/absence analyses assumed roughly uniform sequencing depth across donors, an assumption that may not hold. Only TCR beta chains were sequenced in this cohort, and the absence of alpha or paired-chain data limited detectable features. A cluster of highly shared sequence variants was judged likely to represent a technical artifact of the sequencing pipeline. Correlated functional status among segregating V segments might be attributable to linkage disequilibrium, but an unknown experimental factor could not be ruled out.

The library was made by the immunoSEQ multiplex PCR assay. For the multiplex PCR, a mixture combining 60 forward primers for TCR Vbeta segments and 13 reverse primers for TCR Jbeta segments was used. A multiplex PCR assay on genomic DNA amplified the CDR3 region of rearranged TCR beta genes. Amplified TCR beta libraries were sequenced as 87-base-pair reads on the Illumina HiSeq System. Per the authors' processing: In a later analysis, about 80 million unique TCR beta chains were counted across the 500 to 850 repertoires, and approximately 11 million of these chains were shared by at least two donors. To remove PCR and sequencing errors, raw reads were error-corrected and collapsed into unique sequences using a nearest-neighbor algorithm that merged closely related sequences. CDR3 sequences were aligned to IMGT reference sequences to assign V, D and J gene segments. For a sequence to be retained, a match of at least six nucleotides to both a V gene segment and a J gene segment was required. Rearrangements were classified as productive when the CDR3 lacked stop codons and remained in frame with V and J, and all other rearrangements were classified as non-productive. CDR3 was defined by IMGT convention, running from the second conserved V-encoded cysteine to the conserved J-encoded phenylalanine. In an earlier analysis of 500 to 650 of the donors, sequences lacking an unambiguous match to a single V gene segment were excluded. An earlier analysis of several hundred of the donors classified V segments as functional when productive rearrangements were above 56.7% and as segregating when the standard deviation between donors was above 5%. A statistical classification framework was built to diagnose cytomegalovirus status from the catalog of TCR beta chain sequences. A later analysis assigned V and J genes by comparing TCR nucleotide sequences with IMGT/GENE-DB human TR gene sequences. Using the TCRdist pipeline, a later analysis assigned CDR3 sequences along with most-parsimonious VDJ recombination scenarios. A later analysis defined each TCR beta chain by its CDR3 amino acid sequence plus V-gene family, and excluded reads lacking a unique V-gene family. A later analysis removed 592 highly shared, low-generation-probability nucleotide sequences to deal with suspected cross-contamination and a sequencing artifact. For each public chain, a later analysis derived a clonal expansion index from normalized ranks of inferred template counts within each repertoire. A later analysis computed generation probabilities with a VDJ recombination model fitted to out-of-frame rearrangements, and checked the results against IGoR. A later analysis scored TCR-TCR, TCR-HLA and TCR-CMV co-occurrence with hypergeometric tests, applying a repertoire-size bias correction to TCR pairs. A later analysis estimated false discovery rates by permuting HLA or CMV assignments 20 times. A later analysis grouped co-occurring TCRs with DBSCAN, adding TCRdist sequence similarity when clustering within HLA-allele-positive subsets. Co-occurrence clustering excluded repertoires with fewer than 30,000 or more than 120,000 public chains, plus five with anomalous nucleotide sharing. TCRdb stores this immuneACCESS table with in-frame sequences only. Part of the clones is absent; in the studies checked, under half of the shortfall reflects unresolved V genes, and no reason is known for the rest. V, J and clone size reflect that table, while D and trimming were determined from the DNA. Across this sample there are about 150,000 clones, with approximately 80% seen only once. The top ten constitute around 5.6% of the sample.

V and J are truncated by 0 bases and 0 bases respectively, leaving an intervening sequence of 13 bases. The CDR3 covers 17 residues, taking in both the cysteine and the phenylalanine. CDR3 DNA only is kept here, 51 bases in frame from base 1. Sequences SGHTS (CDR1) and YDEGEE (CDR2) are obtained from the germline V gene. The cohort was made up of approximately 670 healthy bone marrow donors. At the time of sampling, all cohort members were nominally healthy, though unrecorded immune exposures were likely present. The donor tested CMV seropositive and was one of the 289 seropositive cohort members. A peripheral blood sample was collected from each donor, and TCR beta sequencing was performed on peripheral blood mononuclear cells. The Qiagen DNeasy Blood Extraction Kit was used to extract genomic DNA from the blood cell samples. Note on this clone: Its recognized antigen is unknown. One base away there is no much larger clone; base qualities are not given.

The origin of this receptor is a woman in her 40s in good health and CMV-seropositive. Sequenced material: PBMCs. The sequence is built from TRBV5-8 and TRBJ1-5; a tentative D match to TRBD1 spans 5 bases. At the DNA level, the sequence is TGTGCCAGCAGCTTGGTCTACGGGGGGGATAGCAATCAGCCCCAGCATTTT. Translated, it gives CASSLVYGGDSNQPQHF.